This entry lists 25 T cell receptor beta chains sequenced from one sample in a study of blood T cell repertoires in COVID-19. Profiling relied on immunoSEQ multiplex PCR, and the TCRdb table lists in-frame clones only, not all of them. The table lists around 150,000 clones, 75% to 80% of them singletons. Specimen: peripheral blood. The receptors stem from a woman over 75 with acute or convalescent COVID-19.

The genes are TRBV2 and TRBJ2-7, with 7 bases matching TRBD1. The CDR3 loop spans 13 amino acids. The V and J ends lost 8 bases and 2 bases, in that order; junction bases with no gene match: 6. Per the germline V gene, CDR1 is SNHLY and CDR2 is FYNNEI. CDR3: CASSRDRAYEQYF. The CDR3 coding sequence is TGTGCCAGCTCACGTGACAGGGCCTACGAGCAGTACTTC.

The V call is TRBV27, the J call TRBJ2-7; 11 bases are shared with TRBD1. CDR3 size: 13 residues. Trimming at V came to 8 bases and at J to 5 bases, leaving 5 bases not matched to a gene. Germline V gene data show CDR1 as MNHEY and CDR2 as SMNVEV (reference sequence). The CDR3 sequence is CASLRTGGNEQYF. CDR3 sequence (DNA): TGTGCCAGCCTCCGGACAGGGGGCAACGAGCAGTACTTC.

The V gene is TRBV6-5, the J gene TRBJ2-3, with 12 bases matching TRBD2. Germline V gene sequence: CDR1 MNHEY, CDR2 SVGAGI. V was pared by 7 bases and J by 3 bases, with 2 bases of the junction left unmatched. This CDR3 contains 14 residues. The chain's CDR3 is CASKLAGGTDTQYF. For the CDR3, the DNA is TGTGCCAGCAAGCTAGCGGGAGGGACAGATACGCAGTATTTT.

The sample holds one count of this clone. The rearrangement joins TRBV6-5 to TRBJ1-3, with 7 bases matching TRBD1. Trimming took 7 bases from V and 0 from J; bases not matched to a gene: 3. This CDR3 spans 14 amino acids. Germline V CDR1 and CDR2: MNHEY, SVGAGI. CDR3 sequence: CASKGQLSGNTIYF. The CDR3 nucleotides read TGTGCCAGCAAGGGACAGCTCTCTGGAAACACCATATATTTT.

J is TRBJ1-1 and V is TRBV5-1; D unresolved. V lost 3 bases, J lost 1 base, and 16 bases lay in between. Per the germline V gene, CDR1 is SGHRS and CDR2 is YFSETQ. This CDR3 is 16 amino acids long. The CDR3 DNA sequence: TGCGCCAGCAGCTCTCAGTCTCGTGCAGAGAACACTGAAGCTTTCTTT. Its translation: CASSSQSRAENTEAFF.

This clone came up a few times. The CDR3, as DNA: TGCGCCAGCAGCCACCCAAGGGGGACTGGAAACACCATATATTTT. Encoded protein: CASSHPRGTGNTIYF. The V gene is TRBV4-1, the J gene TRBJ1-3, with a possible D match to TRBD1 (6 bases). V was cut by 3 bases and J by 2 bases, with 11 bases left in between. This CDR3 is 15 amino acids long. The germline gives CDR1 MGHRA, CDR2 YSYEKL.

The chain employs TRBV5-8 and TRBJ2-5; no clear D gene. The CDR3 sequence is 15 residues long. Trimming removed 0 bases from V and 2 bases from J, with 11 bases in between. Germline values: CDR1 SGHTS, CDR2 YDEGEE. The CDR3 bases are TGTGCCAGCAGCTTGGAGTGGGCCCGGCAAGAGACCCAGTACTTC. Encoded protein: CASSLEWARQETQYF.

The chain links TRBV24-1 to TRBJ2-3; 7 positions agree with TRBD1. Trimming at V came to 6 bases and at J to 2 bases, leaving 4 bases not matched to a gene. CDR3 size: 14 residues. Germline assignment: CDR1 KGHDR and CDR2 SFDVKD. CDR3 region: CATSTGTATDTQYF. The CDR3 nucleotides are TGTGCCACCAGTACCGGGACAGCCACAGATACGCAGTATTTT.

The chain is built from TRBV6-5 and TRBJ2-5, with D unclear. Germline-derived CDR1 and CDR2 are MNHEY and SVGAGI. This CDR3 is 16 amino acids long. Between the trimmed V and J ends, which lost 0 bases and 1 base, there was a span of 12 bases. CDR3 amino acids: CASSYSPRPIQETQYF. In DNA, the CDR3 is TGTGCCAGCAGTTACTCGCCCAGGCCGATCCAAGAGACCCAGTACTTC.

This clone was found a few times. The rearrangement joins TRBV6-6 to TRBJ2-2; no clear D. CDR1 is MNHNY, CDR2 SVGAGI, per germline (reference sequence). Trimming stripped 2 bases from V and 1 base from J, with 5 bases between. CDR3 length equals 14 residues. This CDR3 is CASSYTENTGELFF. Written as DNA, the CDR3 is TGTGCCAGCAGTTACACAGAGAACACCGGGGAGCTGTTTTTT.

This clone has a count of ten or more. The CDR3 sequence: CASSIRGHDEKLFF. CDR3 nucleotides: TGTGCCAGTAGTATTAGAGGCCATGATGAAAAACTGTTTTTT. The V and J genes are TRBV19 and TRBJ1-4; D unclear. CDR1 and CDR2 (germline): LNHDA, SQIVND (reference sequence). CDR3 length equals 14 residues. Between the trimmed V and J ends, which lost 3 bases and 6 bases, there was a span of 11 bases. Full variable domain (rest looked up from reference TRBV19 and TRBJ1-4): DGGITQSPKYLFRKEGQNVTLSCEQNLNHDAMYWYRQDPGQGLRLIYYSQIVNDFQKGDIAEGYSVSREKKESFPLTVTSAQKNPTAFYLCASSIRGHDEKLFFGSGTQLSVL.

CDR3 DNA: TGTGCCAGCAGTGCCCCGGGACAGGGGGGAAACACCATATATTTT. Protein sequence: CASSAPGQGGNTIYF. The chain joins TRBV28 to TRBJ1-3; 10 bases fit TRBD1. V shed 5 bases, J shed 4 bases, and the junction held 5 bases outside the gene matches. The CDR3 has 15 amino acids. Germline V gene sequence: CDR1 MDHEN, CDR2 SYDVKM. Drawing the rest from reference TRBV28 and TRBJ1-3, the complete variable domain is DVKVTQSSRYLVKRTGEKVFLECVQDMDHENMFWYRQDPGLGLRLIYFSYDVKMKEKGDIPEGYSVSREKKERFSLILESASTNQTSMYLCASSAPGQGGNTIYFGEGSWLTVV.

This clone was observed a single time. The chain carries TRBV11-2 and TRBJ2-3; no firm D call. The CDR3 has 15 residues. V lost 5 bases, J lost 0 bases, and 12 bases lay in between. Germline CDR1 is SGHAT and CDR2 is FQNNGV. This CDR3 reads CASSRTASSTDTQYF. In nucleotides, the CDR3 is TGTGCCAGCAGCCGAACAGCTTCTAGCACAGATACGCAGTATTTT.

The chain uses TRBV5-1 and TRBJ2-5; TRBD1 agrees at 7 bases. Germline-derived CDR1 and CDR2 are SGHRS and YFSETQ. This CDR3 has 14 residues. V trimming: 3 bases; J trimming: 1 base; junction bases outside the gene matches: 3. The CDR3 is CASSSGQLQETQYF. CDR3 nucleotide sequence: TGCGCCAGCAGCTCGGGACAGCTCCAAGAGACCCAGTACTTC.

This clone has a single count. The chain combines TRBV28 with TRBJ1-5, with D perhaps matching TRBD1 (6 bases). This CDR3 has 12 residues. Germline V gene data show CDR1 as MDHEN and CDR2 as SYDVKM. With 8 bases removed from V and 6 bases from J, the gap between germline ends came to 11 bases. This CDR3 reads CASGSGVQPQHF. CDR3 sequence (DNA): TGTGCCAGCGGCTCAGGGGTTCAGCCCCAGCATTTT.

The rearrangement uses TRBV5-5 and TRBJ2-3; 13 bases agree with TRBD2. The CDR3 runs to 16 residues. The J segment lost 2 bases and the V segment lost 4 bases, leaving 4 bases of the junction unmatched. Germline CDR1 and CDR2: SGHKS and YYEKEE (reference sequence). CDR3 sequence (DNA): TGTGCCAGCAGCCTTGGGACTAGCGGGGCCACAGATACGCAGTATTTT. It codes for CASSLGTSGATDTQYF.

The gene calls are TRBV19 and TRBJ1-6; no reliable D call. Germline CDR1 and CDR2: LNHDA and SQIVND (reference sequence). The V end was cut by 1 base, the J end by 9 bases, with 22 bases between. CDR3 size: 18 residues. CDR3 sequence: CASSIAVGVGALGSPLHF. In DNA, the CDR3 is TGTGCCAGTAGTATAGCCGTCGGCGTCGGAGCCTTGGGTTCACCCCTCCACTTT.

The chain joins TRBV6-1 to TRBJ2-7, with TRBD2 identical over 11 bases. The germline gives CDR1 MNHNS, CDR2 SASEGT. V lost 4 bases and J lost 2; bases outside the gene matches: 7. The length of the CDR3 is 16 residues. The CDR3 loop is CASSATGTSGPYEQYF. Here the CDR3 DNA reads TGTGCCAGCAGTGCCACTGGGACTAGCGGCCCCTACGAGCAGTACTTC.

The chain combines TRBV7-9 with TRBJ2-1; 8 bases align to TRBD1. V shed 5 bases, J shed 3 bases, and the junction held 12 bases outside the gene matches. CDR3 length equals 17 residues. In germline, CDR1 is SEHNR, CDR2 FQNEAQ (reference sequence). The CDR3 is CASSPRTGRGFYNEQFF. CDR3 DNA sequence: TGTGCCAGCAGCCCCCGGACAGGGCGAGGGTTCTACAATGAGCAGTTCTTC.

This chain joins TRBV19 and TRBJ2-2; tentative D call: TRBD1 (5 bases). Germline loops: CDR1 LNHDA, CDR2 SQIVND (reference sequence). V lost 7 bases and J lost 1, with 13 bases in between. The CDR3 length is 15 residues. CDR3 sequence (DNA): TGTGCCAGTACCCCCAACAGGCTGAACACCGGGGAGCTGTTTTTT. It is translated as CASTPNRLNTGELFF.

This clone came up once. The rearrangement joins TRBV6-4 to TRBJ1-2; D is possibly TRBD1 (6 bases). This CDR3 is 15 amino acids long. Germline V gene sequence: CDR1 MRHNA, CDR2 SNTAGT. Trimming took 0 bases from V and 8 from J, leaving 16 bases between them. In nucleotides, the CDR3 is TGTGCCAGCAGTGACTCGAAAACAGGGAAGGGGGGCTACACCTTC. Translating it yields CASSDSKTGKGGYTF.

This clone was seen more than once but under ten times. The chain couples TRBV4-1 to TRBJ1-5; D is unclear. The V and J ends lost 4 bases and 1 base respectively, with 11 bases between them. Germline CDR1 and CDR2: MGHRA and YSYEKL. The CDR3 is made up of 15 amino acids. Here the CDR3 reads CASSPQVQSNQPQHF. The CDR3 nucleotides read TGCGCCAGCAGCCCTCAAGTTCAGAGCAATCAGCCCCAGCATTTT.

The chain couples TRBV3-1 (or the pseudogene TRBV3-2) to TRBJ1-3; the match to TRBD1 covers 10 bases. V lost 0 bases to trimming and J lost 8 bases; unmatched junction nucleotides: 13. The germline gives CDR1 LGHDT, CDR2 YNNKEL (reference sequence). The CDR3 is made up of 18 amino acids. The CDR3 DNA follows: TGTGCCAGCAGCCAAGACCCGCCGACAGGGGGCAGTGGGTACACCATATATTTT. Protein product: CASSQDPPTGGSGYTIYF.

This chain connects TRBV19 to TRBJ1-5; no reliable D call. This CDR3 contains 16 residues. Trimming removed 4 bases from V and 2 bases from J, with 15 bases in between. Germline assignment: CDR1 LNHDA and CDR2 SQIVND (reference sequence). CDR3 nucleotides: TGTGCCAGTAGTAGTCGGTCCGGGTCCGGCAATCAGCCCCAGCATTTT. Translating it yields CASSSRSGSGNQPQHF.

The genes are TRBV11-2 and TRBJ1-2; D not certain. CDR1 and CDR2 from the germline V gene are SGHAT and FQNNGV. Trimming cost V 6 bases and J 2 bases, with 22 bases left between them. This CDR3 is built from 17 residues. The DNA for the CDR3 is TGTGCCAGCAGGTACCCCCCCCGGTTCGGGATCAACTATGGCTACACCTTC. Translating it yields CASRYPPRFGINYGYTF.